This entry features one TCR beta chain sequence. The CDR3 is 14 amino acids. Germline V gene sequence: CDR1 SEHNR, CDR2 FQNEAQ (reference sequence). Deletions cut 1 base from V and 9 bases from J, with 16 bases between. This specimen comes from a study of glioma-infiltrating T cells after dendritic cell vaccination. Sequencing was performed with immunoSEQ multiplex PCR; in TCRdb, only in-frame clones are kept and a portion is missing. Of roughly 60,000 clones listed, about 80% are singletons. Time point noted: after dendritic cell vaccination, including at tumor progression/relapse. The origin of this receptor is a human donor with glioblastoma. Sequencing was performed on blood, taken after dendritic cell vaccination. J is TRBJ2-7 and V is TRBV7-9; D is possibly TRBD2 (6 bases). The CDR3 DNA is TGTGCCAGCAGCTTAGTAGCCTCCTCCGGGGGGCAGTACTTC. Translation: CASSLVASSGGQYF.